Below, one TCR beta chain is given with its context. Its cognate antigen is unknown. The sample is drawn from a study of blood T cells in healthy people across ages. V lost 6 bases and J lost 11, with 11 bases in between. This CDR3 has 12 residues. CDR1 and CDR2 from the germline V gene are MGHDK and SYGVNS. The study recruited healthy Caucasian donors from Russia who were aged about 6 to 90. A second PCR, run for about 7 to 11 cycles, used a sample-barcoded 5' primer plus a J-beta primer mix. TCRdb processed the 5' RACE reads anew with MiXCR; each CDR3 protein has one entry. The sample shows roughly 800,000 distinct CDR3 sequences, around 25% of them seen only once. The study's findings and limits: As age increased, TCR beta diversity per million T cells fell in a roughly linear fashion.

This sample also appeared in a second study, on T cells of mothers and their children. From that report: Samples were provided by three healthy Caucasian mothers and their six children. Every mother produced more than 8.5 million TCR beta CDR3 reads, whereas every child provided several million.

The receptor's source is a boy between 10 and 17 years old in good health. Sequences were obtained from blood. This chain links TRBV25-1 with TRBJ2-6; no clear D gene. The CDR3 loop is CASSIGIDVLTF. The CDR3 DNA is TGTGCCAGCAGCATTGGTATAGACGTCCTGACTTTC.